Below are 9 T cell receptor beta chains sequenced from a single sample in a study of response to subunit inactivated influenza vaccine. MiXCR, applied by TCRdb to the RT-PCR reads, yields one record per CDR3 protein. The sample includes about 520,000 distinct CDR3 sequences, 7.2% of them seen just once. The source material was PBMCs from blood, sampled less than 25 months after vaccination. These receptors came from a man between 50 and 75 years old who received an inactivated influenza vaccine.

The chain carries TRBV20-1 and TRBJ2-4; TRBD2 agrees at 8 bases. After removal of 4 bases from V and 9 bases from J, the junction contained 2 bases not matched to a gene. Germline V gene lookup returns CDR1 DFQATT and CDR2 SNEGSKA (reference sequence). The CDR3 spans 11 residues. Here the CDR3 DNA reads TGCAGTGCTACGGGAGGGGGCATTCAGTACTTC. This codes for CSATGGGIQYF.

This clonotype was detected a few times. The chain links TRBV20-1 to TRBJ1-5; D might be TRBD1 (5 bases). The CDR3 runs to 14 residues. Germline assignment: CDR1 DFQATT and CDR2 SNEGSKA (reference sequence). V lost 6 bases, J lost 4 bases, and 16 bases lay in between. CDR3 loop: CSATSGDGNQPQHF. The CDR3 DNA reads TGCAGTGCCACGAGCGGGGACGGGAATCAGCCCCAGCATTTT.

This clonotype was seen only a few times. This chain uses TRBV4-3 with TRBJ2-1, with 13 bases matching TRBD2. Germline V gene data show CDR1 as LGHNA and CDR2 as YSLEER. The CDR3 contains 19 residues. Trimming cost V 0 bases and J 1 base; bases outside gene matches: 6. The CDR3 DNA reads TGCGCCAGCAGCCAAGAACTAGCGGGGGGGTTCTATTCCTACAATGAGCAGTTCTTC. This translates into CASSQELAGGFYSYNEQFF.

This clonotype was recorded many times. This rearrangement joins TRBV5-1 to TRBJ2-7; a weak D match, TRBD2 (5 bases). CDR3 length: 17 residues. V lost 0 bases and J 1 base, leaving 17 bases between the germline ends. Per germline, CDR1 SGHRS and CDR2 YFSETQ. The CDR3 region has the DNA TGCGCCAGCAGCTTGGCCTTTCTAACTAGTGATTCCTACGAGCAGTACTTC. Protein: CASSLAFLTSDSYEQYF.

J is TRBJ2-1 and V is TRBV9; D unresolved. The CDR3 covers 14 residues. Deletions cut 3 bases from V and 5 bases from J, with 12 bases between. CDR1 is SGDLS, CDR2 YYNGEE, per germline. The CDR3 coding sequence is TGTGCCAGCAGCGCCTTGGGATCAAACAATGAGCAGTTCTTC. Translation gives CASSALGSNNEQFF. The entire variable domain, with the rest obtained from reference TRBV9 and TRBJ2-1, is as follows: DSGVTQTPKHLITATGQRVTLRCSPRSGDLSVYWYQQSLDQGLQFLIQYYNGEERAKGNILERFSAQQFPDLHSELNLSSLELGDSALYFCASSALGSNNEQFFGPGTRLTVL.

This clonotype was found a few times. The chain carries TRBV20-1 and TRBJ1-1; 7 nucleotides agree with TRBD1. The ends lost 6 bases at V and 4 bases at J; junction bases unmatched: 5. The CDR3 has 12 amino acids. The V gene's germline CDR1 is DFQATT and CDR2 SNEGSKA (reference sequence). CDR3 region: CSAKTGFTEAFF. The DNA of the CDR3 is TGCAGTGCAAAGACAGGGTTCACTGAAGCTTTCTTT.

This clonotype was found many times. The chain uses TRBV11-3 and TRBJ2-1; D gene unclear. This CDR3 has 15 amino acids. Germline assignment: CDR1 SGHNT and CDR2 YENEEA. V was trimmed by 0 bases and J by 0 bases, leaving 6 bases between them. This chain's CDR3 is CASSLDHSSYNEQFF. The CDR3 coding sequence is TGTGCCAGCAGCTTAGATCACAGCTCCTACAATGAGCAGTTCTTC.

This clonotype was picked up a small number of times. The rearrangement links TRBV12-3 or TRBV12-4 to TRBJ2-1, with D tentatively TRBD1 (7 bases). Trimming pared 1 base from V and 9 bases from J, leaving 22 bases between. This CDR3 spans 17 amino acids. The CDR3: CASSLGGGGIRVSEQFF. Here the CDR3 DNA reads TGTGCCAGCAGTTTAGGAGGGGGCGGGATCAGGGTTAGTGAGCAGTTCTTC.

With regard to this clonotype: One end of the junction fails to match germline, which may point to a read error. The rearrangement joins TRBV11-1 to TRBJ2-5; no clear D. Germline V gene lookup returns CDR1 SGHAT and CDR2 FQDESV (reference sequence). The CDR3 is 14 residues long. DNA for the CDR3: TGTGCGAGCAGCTTAGACCCAAGGCGAGATACCCAGTACTTC. Its protein is CASSLDPRRDTQYF.